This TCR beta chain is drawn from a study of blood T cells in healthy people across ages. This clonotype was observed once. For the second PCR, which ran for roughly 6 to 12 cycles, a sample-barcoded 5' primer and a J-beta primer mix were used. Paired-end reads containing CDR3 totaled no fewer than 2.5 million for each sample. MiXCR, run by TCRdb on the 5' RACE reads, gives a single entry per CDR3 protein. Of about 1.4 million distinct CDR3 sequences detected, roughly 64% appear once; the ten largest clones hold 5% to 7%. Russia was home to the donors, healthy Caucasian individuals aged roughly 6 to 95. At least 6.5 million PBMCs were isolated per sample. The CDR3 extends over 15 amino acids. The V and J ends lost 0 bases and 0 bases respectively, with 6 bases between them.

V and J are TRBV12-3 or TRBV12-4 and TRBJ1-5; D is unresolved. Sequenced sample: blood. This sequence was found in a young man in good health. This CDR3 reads CASSLADTSNQPQHF. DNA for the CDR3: TGTGCCAGCAGTTTAGCTGATACTAGCAATCAGCCCCAGCATTTT.